This record concerns one TCR beta chain sequence. This record comes from a study of blood T cell repertoires in COVID-19. As for the study in general: Some COVID-19 samples were acute and others convalescent; all came from the United States, Italy and Spain. Nucleic acid was either cDNA or gDNA, and it came from T cells, B-cell-depleted T cells, or PBMCs.

V was pared by 5 bases and J by 4 bases, with 2 bases of the junction left unmatched. This CDR3 region has 12 residues. Germline assignment: CDR1 SQVTM and CDR2 ANQGSEA. Authors' methods: Estimated nucleated cell counts came from reference gene primer amplification. Here immunoSEQ multiplex PCR was the method, and the copy in TCRdb shows in-frame clones only, minus some. V, J and clone size are those of that table, while D and trimming were read from the DNA. The table records about 250,000 clones, 88% of them present only once. Sequencing was done on a sample of peripheral blood. This clonotype originated in a woman in her 30s with acute or convalescent COVID-19. The genes are TRBV29-1 and TRBJ1-1, with TRBD1 matching 9 bases. The CDR3 sequence is CSVTTGGTEAFF. The CDR3 DNA sequence: TGCAGCGTTACGACAGGGGGCACTGAAGCTTTCTTT.